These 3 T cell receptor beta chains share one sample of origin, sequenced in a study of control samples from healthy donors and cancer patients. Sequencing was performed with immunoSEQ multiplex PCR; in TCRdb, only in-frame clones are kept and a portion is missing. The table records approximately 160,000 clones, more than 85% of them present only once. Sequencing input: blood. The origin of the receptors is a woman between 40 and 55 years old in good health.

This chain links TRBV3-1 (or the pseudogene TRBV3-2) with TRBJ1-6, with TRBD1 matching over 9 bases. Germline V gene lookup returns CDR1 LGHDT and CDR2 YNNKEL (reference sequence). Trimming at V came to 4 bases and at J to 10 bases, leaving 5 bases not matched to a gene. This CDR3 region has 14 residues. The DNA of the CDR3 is TGTGCCAGCAGCCCCGGGACAGGGCGATCACCCCTCCACTTT. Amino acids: CASSPGTGRSPLHF.

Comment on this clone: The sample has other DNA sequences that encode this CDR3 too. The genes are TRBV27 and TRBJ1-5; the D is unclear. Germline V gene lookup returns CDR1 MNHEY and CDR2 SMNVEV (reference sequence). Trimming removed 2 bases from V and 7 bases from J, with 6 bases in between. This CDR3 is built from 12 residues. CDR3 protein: CASSLIGQPQHF. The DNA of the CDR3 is TGTGCCAGCAGTTTAATTGGCCAGCCCCAGCATTTT.

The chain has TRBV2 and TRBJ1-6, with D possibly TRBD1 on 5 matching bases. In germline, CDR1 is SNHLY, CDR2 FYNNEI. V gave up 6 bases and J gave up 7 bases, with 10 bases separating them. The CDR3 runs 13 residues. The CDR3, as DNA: TGTGCCAGCAGGGAGGGGATCAATTCACCCCTCCACTTT. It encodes CASREGINSPLHF.